This record covers a single TCR beta chain. The antigen is undetermined. The data belong to a study of blood T cells in healthy people across ages. Primed by a sample-barcoded 5' primer and a J-beta primer mix, a second PCR proceeded for roughly 6 to 12 cycles. TCRdb fed the 5' RACE reads into MiXCR, producing one record per CDR3 protein. The repertoire has roughly 1,100,000 distinct CDR3 sequences, under 30% of them found once; the top ten carry approximately 0.75%. Germline CDR1 SGHRS, CDR2 YFSETQ. The CDR3 has 14 residues. V was cut by 0 bases and J by 5 bases, with 9 bases left in between. Notes on the study in general: Comparison with aged donors showed that long-lived donors had more naive CD4+ cells and higher diversity.

These same data were also listed under a study on T cells of mothers and their children. Per that paper: Slightly higher, non-significant overlap characterized related mother-child pairs relative to unrelated pairs.

The V and J genes are TRBV5-1 and TRBJ1-5; D ambiguous. What was sequenced was blood. The receptor comes from a girl aged 2 to 9 in good health. CDR3 bases: TGCGCCAGCAGCTTGGGAGACGGGCATCAGCCCCAGCATTTT. Translating it yields CASSLGDGHQPQHF.